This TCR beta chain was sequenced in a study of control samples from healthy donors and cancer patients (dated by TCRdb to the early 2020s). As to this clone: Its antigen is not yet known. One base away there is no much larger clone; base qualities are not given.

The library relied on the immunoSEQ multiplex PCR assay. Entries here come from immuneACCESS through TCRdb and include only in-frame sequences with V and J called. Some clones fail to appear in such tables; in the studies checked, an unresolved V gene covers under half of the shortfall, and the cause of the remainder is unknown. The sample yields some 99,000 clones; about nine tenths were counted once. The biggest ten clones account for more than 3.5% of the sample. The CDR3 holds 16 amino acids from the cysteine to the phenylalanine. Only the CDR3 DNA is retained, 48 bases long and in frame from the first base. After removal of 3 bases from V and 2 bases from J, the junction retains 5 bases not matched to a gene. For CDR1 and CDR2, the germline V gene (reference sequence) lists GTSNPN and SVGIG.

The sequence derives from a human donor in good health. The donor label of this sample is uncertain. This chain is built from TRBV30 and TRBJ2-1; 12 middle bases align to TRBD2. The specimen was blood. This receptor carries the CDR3 CAWRTSGGTTYNEQFF. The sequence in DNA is TGTGCCTGGAGGACTAGCGGGGGAACCACCTACAATGAGCAGTTCTTC. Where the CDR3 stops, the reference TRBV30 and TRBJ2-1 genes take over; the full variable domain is SQTIHQWPATLVQPVGSPLSLECTVEGTSNPNLYWYRQAAGRGLQLLFYSVGIGQISSEVPQNLSASRPQDRQFILSSKKLLLSDSGFYLCAWRTSGGTTYNEQFFGPGTRLTVL.